Detailed here is one TCR beta chain. Its specificity is not known. This entry belongs to a study of Ad26.COV2.S vaccination and SARS-CoV-2 variants. The study, taken as a whole, reports: Similar non-spike TCR breadth was seen in vaccine and placebo recipients.

J lost 3 bases, V lost 5 bases, and 17 bases had no gene match. Germline assignment: CDR1 MDHEN and CDR2 SYDVKM. This CDR3 contains 18 residues. Data came from immunoSEQ multiplex PCR; TCRdb stores just in-frame clones and leaves some out. The table lists about 94,000 clones, under 90% of them singletons. The chain joins TRBV28 to TRBJ2-7; 9 nucleotides match TRBD1. The sequence was obtained from a human donor who had recovered from COVID-19. The starting material was peripheral blood, obtained after recovery from COVID-19. The CDR3 sequence is CASSPVPGQGPLFYEQYF. The CDR3 DNA reads TGTGCCAGCAGTCCTGTCCCGGGACAGGGACCCCTGTTCTACGAGCAGTACTTC.